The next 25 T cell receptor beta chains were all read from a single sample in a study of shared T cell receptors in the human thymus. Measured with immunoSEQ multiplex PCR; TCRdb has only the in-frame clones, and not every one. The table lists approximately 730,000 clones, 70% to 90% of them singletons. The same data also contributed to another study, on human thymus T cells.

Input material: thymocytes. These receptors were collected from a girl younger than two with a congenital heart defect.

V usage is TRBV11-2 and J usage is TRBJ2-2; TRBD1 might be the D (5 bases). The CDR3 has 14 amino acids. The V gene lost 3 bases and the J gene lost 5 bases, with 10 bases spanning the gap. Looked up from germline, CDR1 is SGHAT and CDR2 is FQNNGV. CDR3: CASSFVRQTGELFF. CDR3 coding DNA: TGTGCCAGCAGCTTCGTCAGACAGACCGGGGAGCTGTTTTTT.

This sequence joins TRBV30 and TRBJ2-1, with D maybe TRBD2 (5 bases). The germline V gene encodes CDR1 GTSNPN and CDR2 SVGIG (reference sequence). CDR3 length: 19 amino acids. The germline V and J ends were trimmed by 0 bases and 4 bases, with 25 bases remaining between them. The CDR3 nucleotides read TGTGCCTGGAGTGTACGAGGAGGTTGGGCTAGCCCTCCTTACAATGAGCAGTTCTTC. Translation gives CAWSVRGGWASPPYNEQFF.

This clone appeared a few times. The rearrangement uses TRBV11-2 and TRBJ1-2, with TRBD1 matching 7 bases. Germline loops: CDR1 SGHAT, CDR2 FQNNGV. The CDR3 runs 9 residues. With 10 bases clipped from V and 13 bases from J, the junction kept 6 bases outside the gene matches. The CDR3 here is CATDREGTF. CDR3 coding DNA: TGTGCCACAGACAGGGAAGGCACCTTC.

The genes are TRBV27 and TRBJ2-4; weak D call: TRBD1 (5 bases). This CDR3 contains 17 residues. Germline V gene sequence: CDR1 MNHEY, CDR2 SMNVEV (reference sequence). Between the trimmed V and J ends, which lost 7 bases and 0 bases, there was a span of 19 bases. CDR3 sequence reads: CASMGVGPPLAKNIQYF. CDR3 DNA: TGTGCCAGCATGGGTGTGGGGCCACCTCTAGCCAAAAACATTCAGTACTTC.

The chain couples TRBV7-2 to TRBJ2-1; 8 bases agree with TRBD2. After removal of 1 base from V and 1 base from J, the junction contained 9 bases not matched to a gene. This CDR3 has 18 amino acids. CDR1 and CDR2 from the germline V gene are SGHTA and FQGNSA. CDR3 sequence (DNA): TGTGCCAGCAGCTTAGGCGGGGGGATCCCCTTTTCCTACAATGAGCAGTTCTTC. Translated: CASSLGGGIPFSYNEQFF. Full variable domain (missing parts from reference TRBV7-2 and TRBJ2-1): GAGVSQSPSNKVTEKGKDVELRCDPISGHTALYWYRQSLGQGLEFLIYFQGNSAPDKSGLPSDRFSAERTGGSVSTLTIQRTQQEDSAVYLCASSLGGGIPFSYNEQFFGPGTRLTVL.

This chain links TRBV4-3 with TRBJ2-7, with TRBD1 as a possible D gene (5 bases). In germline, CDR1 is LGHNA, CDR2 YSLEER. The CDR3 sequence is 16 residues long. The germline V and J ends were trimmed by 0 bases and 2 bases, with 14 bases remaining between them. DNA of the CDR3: TGCGCCAGCAGCCAAGATCGATCGGACAAAGCCTACGAGCAGTACTTC. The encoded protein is CASSQDRSDKAYEQYF.

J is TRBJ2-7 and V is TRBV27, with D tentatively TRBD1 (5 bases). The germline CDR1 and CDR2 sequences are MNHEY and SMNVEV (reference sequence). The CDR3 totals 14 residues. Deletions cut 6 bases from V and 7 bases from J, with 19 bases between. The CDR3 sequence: CASSLRGTPSEQYF. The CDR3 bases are TGTGCCAGCAGCTTAAGGGGTACCCCTAGTGAGCAGTACTTC.

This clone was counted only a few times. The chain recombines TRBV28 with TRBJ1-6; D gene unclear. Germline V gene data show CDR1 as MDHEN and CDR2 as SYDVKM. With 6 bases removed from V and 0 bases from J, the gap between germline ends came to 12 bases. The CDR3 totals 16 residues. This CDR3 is CASRRVLTSYNSPLHF. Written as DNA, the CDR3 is TGTGCCAGCAGGAGAGTTTTAACCTCCTATAATTCACCCCTCCACTTT.

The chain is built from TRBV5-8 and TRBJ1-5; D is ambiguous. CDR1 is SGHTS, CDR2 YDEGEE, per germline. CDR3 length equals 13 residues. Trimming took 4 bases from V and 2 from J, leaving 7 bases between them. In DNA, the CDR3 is TGTGCCAGCAGCATCCATCGCAATCAGCCCCAGCATTTT. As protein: CASSIHRNQPQHF.

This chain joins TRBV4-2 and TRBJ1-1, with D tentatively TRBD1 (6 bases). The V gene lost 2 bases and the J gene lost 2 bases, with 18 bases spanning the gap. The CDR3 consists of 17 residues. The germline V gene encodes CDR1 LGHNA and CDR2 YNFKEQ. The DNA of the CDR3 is TGTGCCAGCAGCCAACATCCATGGACAGAGACCAACACTGAAGCTTTCTTT. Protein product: CASSQHPWTETNTEAFF.

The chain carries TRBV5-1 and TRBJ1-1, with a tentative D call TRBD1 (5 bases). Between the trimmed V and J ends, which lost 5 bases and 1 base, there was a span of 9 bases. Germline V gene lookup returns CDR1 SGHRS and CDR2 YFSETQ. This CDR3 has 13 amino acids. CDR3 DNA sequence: TGCGCCAGCAGATCGACAGAGAACACTGAAGCTTTCTTT. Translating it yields CASRSTENTEAFF.

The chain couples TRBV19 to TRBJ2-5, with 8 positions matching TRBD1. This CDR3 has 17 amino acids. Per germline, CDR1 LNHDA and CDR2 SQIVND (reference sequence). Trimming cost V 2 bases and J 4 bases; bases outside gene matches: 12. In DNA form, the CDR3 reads TGTGCCAGTAGTATAACAAGACCCAGGGGGCGGAGAGAGACCCAGTACTTC. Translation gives CASSITRPRGRRETQYF.

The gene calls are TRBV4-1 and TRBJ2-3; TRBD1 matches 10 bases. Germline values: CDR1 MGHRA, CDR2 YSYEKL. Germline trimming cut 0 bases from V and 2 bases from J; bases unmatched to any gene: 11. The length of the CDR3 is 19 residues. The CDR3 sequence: CASSQEWVDRGKVTDTQYF. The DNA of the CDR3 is TGCGCCAGCAGCCAAGAGTGGGTGGACAGGGGGAAAGTCACAGATACGCAGTATTTT.

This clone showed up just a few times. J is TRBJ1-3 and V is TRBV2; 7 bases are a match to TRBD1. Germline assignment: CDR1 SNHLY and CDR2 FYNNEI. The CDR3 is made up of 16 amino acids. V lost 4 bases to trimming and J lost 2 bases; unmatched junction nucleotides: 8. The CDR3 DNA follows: TGTGCCAGCAGTGGGGGACAGAGTTCGACTGGAAACACCATATATTTT. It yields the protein CASSGGQSSTGNTIYF.

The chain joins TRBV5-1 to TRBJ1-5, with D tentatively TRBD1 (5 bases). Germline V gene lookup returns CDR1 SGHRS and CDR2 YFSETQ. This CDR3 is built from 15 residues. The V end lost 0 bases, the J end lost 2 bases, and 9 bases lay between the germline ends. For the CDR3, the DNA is TGCGCCAGCAGCTTGGCAGGGTTTGGCAATCAGCCCCAGCATTTT. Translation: CASSLAGFGNQPQHF.

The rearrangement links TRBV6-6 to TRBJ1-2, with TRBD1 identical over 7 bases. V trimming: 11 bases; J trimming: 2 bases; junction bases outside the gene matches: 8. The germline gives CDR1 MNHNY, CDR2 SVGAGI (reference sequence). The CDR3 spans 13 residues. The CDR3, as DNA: TGTGCCGGGGGGACAGTAAGGAACTATGGCTACACCTTC. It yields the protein CAGGTVRNYGYTF.

CDR3 nucleotides: TGTGCCAGCAGTCCTTCTGAGCAGGATAGTGGCTACACCTTC. This translates into CASSPSEQDSGYTF. V and J are TRBV5-6 and TRBJ1-2; D is unclear. The CDR3 covers 14 residues. The germline V gene has CDR1 SGHDT and CDR2 YYEEEE. Deletions cut 5 bases from V and 7 bases from J, with 18 bases between.

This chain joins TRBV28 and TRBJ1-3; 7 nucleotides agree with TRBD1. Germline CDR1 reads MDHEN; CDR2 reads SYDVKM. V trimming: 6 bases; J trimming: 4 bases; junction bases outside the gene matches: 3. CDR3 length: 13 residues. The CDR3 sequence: CASRQGTGNTIYF. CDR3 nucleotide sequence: TGTGCCAGCAGACAGGGGACCGGAAACACCATATATTTT.

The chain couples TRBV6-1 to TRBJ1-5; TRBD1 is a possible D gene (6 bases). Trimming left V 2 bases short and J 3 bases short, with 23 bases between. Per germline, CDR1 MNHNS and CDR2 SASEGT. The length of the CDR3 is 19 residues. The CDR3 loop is CASSEQLPTNRVLNQPQHF. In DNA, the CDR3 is TGTGCCAGCAGTGAACAACTGCCTACCAACAGGGTACTCAATCAGCCCCAGCATTTT.

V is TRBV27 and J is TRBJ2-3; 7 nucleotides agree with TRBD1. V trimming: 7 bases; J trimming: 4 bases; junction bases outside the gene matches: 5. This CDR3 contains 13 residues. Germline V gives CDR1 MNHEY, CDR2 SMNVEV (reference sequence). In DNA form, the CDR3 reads TGTGCCAGCATCCGGGACAGAGCAGATACGCAGTATTTT. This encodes CASIRDRADTQYF.

The CDR3 DNA reads TGTGCCAGCAGTCGGAAGGCACAGGGTAATCAGCCCCAGCATTTT. Amino acid sequence: CASSRKAQGNQPQHF. The chain links TRBV6-5 to TRBJ1-5; weak D call: TRBD1 (6 bases). Germline V gene sequence: CDR1 MNHEY, CDR2 SVGAGI. The CDR3 runs 15 residues. Trimming took off 5 bases at V and 4 bases at J, with 15 bases between the two ends.

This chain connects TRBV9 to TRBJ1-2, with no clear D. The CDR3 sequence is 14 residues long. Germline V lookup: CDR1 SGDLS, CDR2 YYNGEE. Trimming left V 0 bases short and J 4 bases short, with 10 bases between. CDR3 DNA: TGTGCCAGCAGCGTAGGAGGGTGGGGCTATGGCTACACCTTC. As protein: CASSVGGWGYGYTF.

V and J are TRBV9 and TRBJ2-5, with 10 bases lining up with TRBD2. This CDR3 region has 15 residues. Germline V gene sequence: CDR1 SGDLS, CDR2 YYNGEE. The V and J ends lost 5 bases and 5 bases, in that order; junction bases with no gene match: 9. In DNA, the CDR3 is TGTGCCAGCAGTGCTACTAGCGGGGCGCGGGAGACCCAGTACTTC. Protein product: CASSATSGARETQYF.

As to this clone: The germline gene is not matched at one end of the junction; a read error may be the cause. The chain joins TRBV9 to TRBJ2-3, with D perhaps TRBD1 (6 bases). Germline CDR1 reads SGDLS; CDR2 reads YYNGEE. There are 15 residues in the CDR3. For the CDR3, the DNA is TGTGCCAGCAGCCTAAGTGGGGGCAGCATAGATACGCAGTATTTT. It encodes CASSLSGGSIDTQYF.

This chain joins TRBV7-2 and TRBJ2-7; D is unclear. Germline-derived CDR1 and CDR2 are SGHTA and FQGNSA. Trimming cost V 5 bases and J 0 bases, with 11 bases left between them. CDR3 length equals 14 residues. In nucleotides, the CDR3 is TGTGCCAGCAGCCTTCCCCGGAGCTCCTACGAGCAGTACTTC. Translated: CASSLPRSSYEQYF. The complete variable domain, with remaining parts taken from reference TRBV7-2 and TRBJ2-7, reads GAGVSQSPSNKVTEKGKDVELRCDPISGHTALYWYRQSLGQGLEFLIYFQGNSAPDKSGLPSDRFSAERTGGSVSTLTIQRTQQEDSAVYLCASSLPRSSYEQYFGPGTRLTVT.